This TCR beta chain was documented in a study of blood T cell repertoires in COVID-19. Trimming stripped 3 bases from V and 4 bases from J, with 15 bases between. This CDR3 is built from 15 residues. Germline lookup yields CDR1 SGHTA and CDR2 FQGNSA. Only in-frame clones appear in the TCRdb table, and some are missing; sequencing was by immunoSEQ multiplex PCR. The sample includes 410,000 or so clones, approximately 91% seen only once; the top ten take around 1.5%. Seattle cases were enrolled at active infection and followed longitudinally. Sequenced material: peripheral blood. This chain uses TRBV7-2 with TRBJ1-1, with D uncertain. The sequence came from a woman aged 35 to 49 with COVID-19, enrolled during active disease. This chain's CDR3 is CASSLRRAGSTEAFF. CDR3 coding DNA: TGTGCCAGCAGCTTGCGGCGGGCAGGAAGCACTGAAGCTTTCTTT.